A single sample gave rise to the 8 T cell receptor beta chains below, sequenced in a study of cytomegalovirus exposure and HLA in healthy donors. PCR was performed using 60 Vbeta and 13 Jbeta primers. Sequencing was performed with immunoSEQ multiplex PCR; in TCRdb, only in-frame clones are kept and a portion is missing. The sample lists 170,000 or so clones; around 80% were seen once. Source material: PBMCs. The receptors come from a young man in good health and CMV-seropositive.

The chain couples TRBV10-2 to TRBJ2-5; 8 positions match TRBD1. Germline assignment: CDR1 WSHSY and CDR2 SAAADI. With 7 bases clipped from V and 1 base from J, the junction kept 5 bases outside the gene matches. The CDR3 length is 14 residues. Written as DNA, the CDR3 is TGCGCCAGCACCGGGACAGGAGGCCAAGAGACCCAGTACTTC. Translating gives CASTGTGGQETQYF.

Comment on this clone: The same CDR3 can be traced to other DNA sequences in this sample. The chain uses TRBV7-2 and TRBJ1-2; the D gene is possibly TRBD1 (5 bases). V was cut by 0 bases and J by 3 bases, with 8 bases left in between. In germline, CDR1 is SGHTA, CDR2 FQGNSA. CDR3 length: 14 amino acids. The CDR3 nucleotides read TGTGCCAGCAGCTTAGCAGGCAGGGACTATGGCTACACCTTC. Residues: CASSLAGRDYGYTF. Combining the CDR3 with reference TRBV7-2 and TRBJ1-2 gives the whole variable domain GAGVSQSPSNKVTEKGKDVELRCDPISGHTALYWYRQSLGQGLEFLIYFQGNSAPDKSGLPSDRFSAERTGGSVSTLTIQRTQQEDSAVYLCASSLAGRDYGYTFGSGTRLTVV.

This clone occurred a few times. The genes are TRBV10-1 and TRBJ2-3; no clear D. Germline CDR1 is WNHNN and CDR2 is SYGVQD (reference sequence). The ends were cut back, 0 bases at V and 2 bases at J, with 6 bases in the middle. This CDR3 has 14 amino acids. The CDR3 here is CASSESRNTDTQYF. The CDR3 DNA reads TGCGCCAGCAGTGAGTCGCGGAACACAGATACGCAGTATTTT.

This chain connects TRBV7-8 to TRBJ2-5, with TRBD2 matching 7 bases. The CDR3 totals 13 residues. Trimming removed 5 bases from V and 5 bases from J; junction bases left unmatched: 5. Germline loops: CDR1 SGHVS, CDR2 FQNEAQ. In DNA form, the CDR3 reads TGTGCCAGCAGCGGGGGGGAGTTGGAGACCCAGTACTTC. It specifies CASSGGELETQYF.

The chain has TRBV11-3 and TRBJ2-3, with TRBD2 matching 8 bases. The CDR3 consists of 16 residues. CDR1 and CDR2 from the germline V gene are SGHNT and YENEEA. The junction had 9 bases not matched to a gene; V was cut back by 1 base and J by 6 bases. The CDR3 DNA follows: TGTGCCAGCAGCTTAGCTCTAGCGGGCGTGCGGGATACGCAGTATTTT. Amino acid sequence: CASSLALAGVRDTQYF.

V gene TRBV11-2 combines with J gene TRBJ2-7; maybe TRBD2 (5 bases). V was clipped by 4 bases and J by 3 bases, with 13 bases between them. The germline V gene has CDR1 SGHAT and CDR2 FQNNGV. The CDR3 consists of 14 residues. The CDR3 DNA sequence: TGTGCCAGCAGCTCCGGTCTAGCAGTCTACGAGCAGTACTTC. It codes for CASSSGLAVYEQYF.

The chain recombines TRBV9 with TRBJ2-3; 10 positions match TRBD2. Unmatched junction bases numbered 7, after V lost 0 bases and J lost 6 bases. Germline CDR1 is SGDLS and CDR2 is YYNGEE. CDR3 length equals 16 residues. This chain's CDR3 is CASSVVGSSGSDTQYF. The CDR3 DNA is TGTGCCAGCAGCGTAGTAGGGTCTAGCGGGAGTGATACGCAGTATTTT.

The J gene is TRBJ1-1, the V gene TRBV4-3; the D is unclear. The germline gives CDR1 LGHNA, CDR2 YSLEER. Trimming took off 1 base at V and 9 bases at J, with 9 bases between the two ends. The CDR3 extends over 12 amino acids. CDR3 sequence reads: CASSQGQSQAFF. CDR3 coding DNA: TGCGCCAGCAGCCAAGGGCAGTCCCAAGCTTTCTTT.